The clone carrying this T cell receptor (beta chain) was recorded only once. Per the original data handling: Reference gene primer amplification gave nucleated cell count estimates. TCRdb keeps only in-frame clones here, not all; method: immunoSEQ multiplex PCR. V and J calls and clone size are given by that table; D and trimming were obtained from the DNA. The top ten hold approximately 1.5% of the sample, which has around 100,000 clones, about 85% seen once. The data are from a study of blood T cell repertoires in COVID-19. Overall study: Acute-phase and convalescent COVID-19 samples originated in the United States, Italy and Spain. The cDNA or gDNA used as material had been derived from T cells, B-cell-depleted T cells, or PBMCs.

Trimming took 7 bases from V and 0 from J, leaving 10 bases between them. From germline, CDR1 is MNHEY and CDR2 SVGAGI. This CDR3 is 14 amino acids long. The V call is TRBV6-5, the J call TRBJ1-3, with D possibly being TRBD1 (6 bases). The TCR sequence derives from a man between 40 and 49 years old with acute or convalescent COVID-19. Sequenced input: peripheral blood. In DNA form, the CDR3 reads TGTGCCAGCAAGTCGGGACACTCTGGAAACACCATATATTTT. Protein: CASKSGHSGNTIYF.